Following are 3 T cell receptor beta chains from one sample sequenced in a study of T cell responses to AZD1222 COVID-19 vaccine. Sequencing used immunoSEQ multiplex PCR; TCRdb keeps in-frame clones, though not all of them. The sample consists of 160,000 or so clones, 94% of them appearing once. The starting material was peripheral blood, obtained 28 days after the second AZD1222 dose. These TCRs come from an adult who received the AZD1222 COVID-19 vaccine.

V is TRBV6-5 and J is TRBJ1-1, with 7 nucleotides matching TRBD1. Trimming at V came to 1 base and at J to 6 bases, leaving 11 bases not matched to a gene. Germline CDR1 reads MNHEY; CDR2 reads SVGAGI. This CDR3 is built from 16 residues. Here the CDR3 reads CASSYFRQGRDAEAFF. In DNA, the CDR3 is TGTGCCAGCAGTTACTTCAGACAGGGTAGAGACGCTGAAGCTTTCTTT.

This clone was picked up one time. The chain is built from TRBV19 and TRBJ2-1; 9 bases are a match to TRBD2. The germline V gene has CDR1 LNHDA and CDR2 SQIVND (reference sequence). This CDR3 spans 16 amino acids. After removal of 1 base from V and 2 bases from J, the junction contained 3 bases not matched to a gene. The CDR3 DNA is TGTGCCAGTAGTATAGCGGCTAGCGGGACCTACAATGAGCAGTTCTTC. Its protein product is CASSIAASGTYNEQFF. Full variable domain (remainder filled in from reference TRBV19 and TRBJ2-1): DGGITQSPKYLFRKEGQNVTLSCEQNLNHDAMYWYRQDPGQGLRLIYYSQIVNDFQKGDIAEGYSVSREKKESFPLTVTSAQKNPTAFYLCASSIAASGTYNEQFFGPGTRLTVL.

Here the CDR3 reads CASSMTGRNEKLFF. DNA for the CDR3: TGTGCCAGTAGTATGACAGGGAGGAATGAAAAACTGTTTTTT. V usage is TRBV19 and J usage is TRBJ1-4; TRBD1 matches at 7 bases. This CDR3 has 14 residues. Trimming took 3 bases from V and 5 from J; bases not matched to a gene: 3. In germline, CDR1 is LNHDA, CDR2 SQIVND (reference sequence).